A selection of T cell receptor beta chains follows, all from one sample in a study of cytomegalovirus exposure and HLA in healthy donors. Assay used: immunoSEQ multiplex PCR; TCRdb lists only in-frame clones, some missing. The repertoire holds 200,000 or so clones, with approximately 81% as singletons. The specimen sequenced was PBMCs. Receptors originate from a human donor in good health. CDR3s include the opening cysteine and the closing phenylalanine or tryptophan. The D gene is left open where the match is weak. Not every row has a clone size; where given, it reads once, few, many or a size class.

j_call,clone_size,d_call,v_call,cdr3_aa,cdr3_nt
TRBJ2-3,.,TRBD2,TRBV4-2,CASSQEKTSGSVDTQYF,TGTGCCAGCAGCCAAGAAAAGACTAGCGGGAGCGTAGATACGCAGTATTTT
TRBJ2-1,.,.,TRBV5-1,CASSLGTWMVDEQFF,TGCGCCAGCAGCTTGGGGACTTGGATGGTCGATGAGCAGTTCTTC
TRBJ1-2,.,TRBD1,TRBV10-3,CAISEGGQGFNYGYTF,TGTGCCATCAGTGAAGGGGGACAGGGATTTAACTATGGCTACACCTTC
TRBJ1-4,.,.,TRBV4-1,CASRSFQGSSEKLFF,TGCGCCAGCAGGAGCTTTCAGGGGAGCAGTGAAAAACTGTTTTTT
TRBJ1-1,.,.,TRBV7-9,CASSLQGRAFF,TGTGCCAGCAGCTTACAGGGGCGAGCTTTCTTT
TRBJ1-3,few,.,TRBV5-1,CASSLERVSGGNTIYF,TGCGCCAGCAGCTTGGAAAGGGTATCGGGGGGAAACACCATATATTTT
TRBJ2-7,.,.,TRBV2,CASSEWPLEYEQYF,TGTGCCAGCAGTGAATGGCCACTAGAGTACGAGCAGTACTTC
TRBJ2-7,.,.,TRBV30,CAWSATYEQYF,TGTGCCTGGAGTGCGACATACGAGCAGTACTTC
TRBJ2-3,.,TRBD2,TRBV6-6,CASSYGLAGTTDTQYF,TGTGCCAGCAGTTACGGGCTAGCGGGAACCACAGATACGCAGTATTTT
TRBJ2-2,.,TRBD1,TRBV29-1,CSVAKGRGPNTGELFF,TGCAGCGTTGCCAAGGGCAGGGGGCCGAACACCGGGGAGCTGTTTTTT
TRBJ1-2,.,.,TRBV6-5,CASSVTDYGYTF,TGTGCCAGCAGTGTGACAGACTATGGCTACACCTTC
TRBJ2-5,.,TRBD1,TRBV4-1,CASSQGRQGAETQYF,TGCGCCAGCAGCCAAGGACGACAGGGGGCTGAGACCCAGTACTTC
TRBJ2-7,.,TRBD1,TRBV2,CASREAGTGTYEQYF,TGTGCCAGCAGAGAAGCTGGGACAGGAACCTACGAGCAGTACTTC
TRBJ2-1,few,TRBD2,TRBV7-6,CASSLVMQREGRYNEQFF,TGTGCCAGCAGCTTAGTGATGCAGCGGGAGGGCCGGTACAATGAGCAGTTCTTC
TRBJ2-7,.,TRBD1,TRBV7-8,CASSPRDRSYEQYF,TGTGCCAGCAGCCCCCGGGACAGGTCCTACGAGCAGTACTTC
TRBJ2-1,.,TRBD1,TRBV2,CASRGQASSEQFF,TGTGCCAGCAGGGGACAGGCCAGTAGTGAGCAGTTCTTC
TRBJ1-2,.,.,TRBV28,CASSLSAGRGYTF,TGTGCCAGCAGTTTATCGGCAGGTCGTGGCTACACCTTC
TRBJ2-5,.,TRBD2,TRBV2,CASSEALGSGSSETQYF,TGTGCCAGCAGTGAAGCGCTTGGTAGCGGGAGCTCGGAGACCCAGTACTTC
TRBJ1-5,.,.,TRBV19,CASSPQGNQPQHF,TGTGCCAGTAGCCCACAGGGTAATCAGCCCCAGCATTTT
TRBJ2-7,.,TRBD2,TRBV30,CAWGLAEYEQYF,TGTGCCTGGGGACTAGCGGAATACGAGCAGTACTTC
TRBJ1-5,.,.,TRBV23-1,CASSQDWVNSNQPQHF,TGCGCCAGCAGTCAAGACTGGGTAAACAGCAATCAGCCCCAGCATTTT
TRBJ1-4,.,.,TRBV2,CASSEGLTGPTEKLFF,TGTGCCAGCAGTGAGGGTTTGACAGGACCCACTGAAAAACTGTTTTTT
TRBJ1-3,.,TRBD1,TRBV18,CASSPFSGQGHGAGNTIYF,TGTGCCAGCTCACCTTTCTCGGGACAGGGACACGGAGCAGGAAACACCATATATTTT
TRBJ2-5,.,TRBD1,TRBV25-1,CASSPRDRGQETQYF,TGTGCCAGCAGTCCCAGGGACAGGGGCCAAGAGACCCAGTACTTC
TRBJ2-1,.,TRBD2,TRBV7-6,CASSLGTSAYNEQFF,TGTGCCAGCAGCTTAGGGACTAGCGCCTACAATGAGCAGTTCTTC
TRBJ1-3,.,TRBD1,TRBV25-1,CASRGQGNSGNTIYF,TGTGCCAGCAGGGGACAGGGTAACTCTGGAAACACCATATATTTT
TRBJ1-1,.,.,TRBV21-1,CASSNCGQGARENTEAFF,TGTGCCAGCAGCAATTGTGGACAGGGGGCGAGGGAGAACACTGAAGCTTTCTTT
TRBJ2-1,.,TRBD2,TRBV6-5,CAVGGLAGVNEQFF,TGTGCCGTCGGCGGGCTAGCGGGAGTCAATGAGCAGTTCTTC
TRBJ1-1,.,.,TRBV27,CASRDAGAGLNTEAFF,TGTGCCAGCAGGGATGCAGGGGCCGGGTTGAACACTGAAGCTTTCTTT
TRBJ2-7,.,TRBD2,TRBV19,CASSLGRGYEQYF,TGTGCCAGTAGTTTAGGGAGGGGCTACGAGCAGTACTTC
TRBJ1-4,.,TRBD1,TRBV7-8,CASSRGQGGREKLFF,TGTGCCAGCAGCCGCGGACAGGGGGGTCGCGAAAAACTGTTTTTT
TRBJ2-1,.,.,TRBV9,CASSVSGYNEQFF,TGTGCCAGCAGCGTCTCGGGTTACAATGAGCAGTTCTTC
TRBJ2-5,.,.,TRBV5-1,CASSLQGGGLSETQYF,TGCGCCAGCAGCTTGCAGGGTGGGGGGTTATCGGAGACCCAGTACTTC
TRBJ1-1,.,TRBD1,TRBV6-1,CASSEPGRGREAFF,TGTGCCAGCAGTGAACCGGGCAGGGGGCGTGAAGCTTTCTTT
TRBJ2-6,.,.,TRBV2,CASSERTGANVLTF,TGTGCCAGCAGTGAACGGACAGGGGCCAACGTCCTGACTTTC
TRBJ2-3,once,.,TRBV9,CASSVWGSDTQYF,TGTGCCAGCAGCGTATGGGGCTCAGATACGCAGTATTTT
TRBJ1-1,.,.,TRBV4-1,CASSQGTAGQAFF,TGCGCCAGCAGCCAAGGGACAGCCGGACAAGCTTTCTTT
TRBJ2-7,.,TRBD1,TRBV29-1,CSVGGQGAYEQYF,TGCAGCGTTGGAGGACAGGGGGCCTACGAGCAGTACTTC
TRBJ2-3,.,TRBD2,TRBV7-8,CASSLWRTGGPLRDTQYF,TGTGCCAGCAGCTTATGGCGTACGGGAGGTCCCTTAAGAGATACGCAGTATTTT
TRBJ2-1,.,.,TRBV29-1,CSVVLRGNEQFF,TGCAGCGTTGTATTGCGAGGCAATGAGCAGTTCTTC
TRBJ2-1,.,TRBD2,TRBV4-2,CASSQGLAGSYNEQFF,TGTGCCAGCAGCCAGGGACTAGCGGGCTCCTACAATGAGCAGTTCTTC
TRBJ2-3,.,TRBD2,TRBV5-1,CASSPGTISTDTQYF,TGCGCCAGCAGCCCCGGGACTATTAGCACAGATACGCAGTATTTT
TRBJ1-5,.,.,TRBV6-6,CASKGQGFKPQHF,TGTGCCAGCAAGGGGCAGGGTTTTAAGCCCCAGCATTTT
TRBJ1-4,once,.,TRBV7-8,CASTSRETNEKLFF,TGTGCCAGCACTTCTAGGGAGACTAATGAAAAACTGTTTTTT
TRBJ1-1,.,TRBD1,TRBV27,CASSFVSQGAEAFF,TGTGCCAGCAGTTTCGTCTCCCAGGGGGCGGAAGCTTTCTTT
TRBJ2-7,.,TRBD1,TRBV7-9,CSSSLWPSGGDRGYEQYF,TGTTCCAGCAGTCTCTGGCCCTCTGGAGGAGACAGGGGCTACGAGCAGTACTTC
TRBJ2-3,.,.,TRBV7-9,CASSQPGTDTQYF,TGTGCCAGCAGCCAGCCGGGGACAGATACGCAGTATTTT
TRBJ2-3,.,.,TRBV4-3,CASSQGPQSSGSTDTQYF,TGCGCCAGCAGCCAAGGCCCCCAGAGTAGCGGAAGCACAGATACGCAGTATTTT
TRBJ2-7,.,.,TRBV21-1,CASSKGEDDYEQYF,TGTGCCAGCAGCAAAGGGGAGGACGACTACGAGCAGTACTTC
TRBJ2-2,.,.,TRBV7-9,CASSLVGGTGELFF,TGTGCCAGCAGCTTAGTGGGAGGCACCGGGGAGCTGTTTTTT
TRBJ2-1,.,TRBD2,TRBV5-1,CASSSAGLAGSLQRSYNEQFF,TGCGCCAGCAGCTCGGCGGGACTAGCGGGCTCCCTTCAACGCTCCTACAATGAGCAGTTCTTC
TRBJ2-3,.,.,TRBV5-1,CASSLEGVGTDTQYF,TGCGCCAGCAGCTTGGAGGGGGTAGGGACAGATACGCAGTATTTT
TRBJ1-1,.,.,TRBV19,CASSILGASNTEAFF,TGTGCCAGTAGTATCCTGGGGGCATCGAACACTGAAGCTTTCTTT
TRBJ1-2,.,.,TRBV5-1,CASSLVPGTNSPYGYTF,TGCGCCAGCAGCTTGGTTCCGGGGACAAACTCACCCTATGGCTACACCTTC
TRBJ1-2,.,.,TRBV9,CASSSPRDNGYGYTF,TGTGCCAGCAGCTCCCCCCGGGACAATGGCTATGGCTACACCTTC